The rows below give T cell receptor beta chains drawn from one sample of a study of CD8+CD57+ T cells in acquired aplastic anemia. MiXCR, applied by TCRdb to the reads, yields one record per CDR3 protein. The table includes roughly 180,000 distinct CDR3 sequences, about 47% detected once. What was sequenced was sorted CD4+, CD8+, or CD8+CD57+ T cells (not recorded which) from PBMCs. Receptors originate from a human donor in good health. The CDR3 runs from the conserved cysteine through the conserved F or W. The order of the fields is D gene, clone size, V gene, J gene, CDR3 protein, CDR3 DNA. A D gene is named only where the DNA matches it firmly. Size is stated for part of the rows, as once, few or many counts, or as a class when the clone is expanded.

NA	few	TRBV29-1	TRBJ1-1	CSGWDGMNTEAFF	TGCAGCGGCTGGGACGGAATGAACACTGAAGCTTTCTTT
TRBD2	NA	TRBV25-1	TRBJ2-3	CASSESGSSQYF	TGTGCCAGCAGTGAGAGCGGGAGCTCGCAGTATTTT
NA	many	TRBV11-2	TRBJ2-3	CASSLGRSTDTQYF	TGTGCCAGCAGCTTAGGGAGAAGCACAGATACGCAGTATTTT
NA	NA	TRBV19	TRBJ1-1	CASSQGGGSTEAFF	TGTGCCAGTAGTCAGGGAGGAGGGAGCACTGAAGCTTTCTTT
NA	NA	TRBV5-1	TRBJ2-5	CASSNPRGGETQYF	TGCGCCAGCAGTAATCCACGAGGAGGAGAGACCCAGTACTTC
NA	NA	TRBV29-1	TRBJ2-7	CSVVGTHSYEQYF	TGCAGCGTTGTAGGGACACACTCCTACGAGCAGTACTTC
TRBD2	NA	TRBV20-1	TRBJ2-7	CSARDQSSGTYEQYF	TGCAGTGCTAGAGATCAGTCTAGCGGAACCTACGAGCAGTACTTC
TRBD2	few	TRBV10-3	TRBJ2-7	CAIASGLAYEQYF	TGTGCCATAGCCTCGGGACTAGCCTACGAGCAGTACTTC
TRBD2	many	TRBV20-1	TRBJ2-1	CSAFSPGTSGSNEQFF	TGCAGTGCTTTCTCCCCAGGGACTAGCGGGAGCAATGAGCAGTTCTTC
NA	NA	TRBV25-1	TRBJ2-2	CASSDQHTLTGELFF	TGTGCCAGCAGTGATCAACACACCCTCACCGGGGAGCTGTTTTTT